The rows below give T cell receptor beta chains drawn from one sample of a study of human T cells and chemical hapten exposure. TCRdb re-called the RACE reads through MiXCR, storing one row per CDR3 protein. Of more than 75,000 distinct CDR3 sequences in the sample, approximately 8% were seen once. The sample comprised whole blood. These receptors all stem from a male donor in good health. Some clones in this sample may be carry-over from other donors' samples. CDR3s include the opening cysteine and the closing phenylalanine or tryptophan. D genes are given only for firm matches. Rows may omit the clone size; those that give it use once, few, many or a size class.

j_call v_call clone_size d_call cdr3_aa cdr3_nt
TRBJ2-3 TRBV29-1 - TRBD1 CSVRTTGGFFRLRQDTQYF TGCAGCGTTCGTACTACAGGGGGCTTTTTTCGTTTGAGACAGGATACGCAGTATTTT
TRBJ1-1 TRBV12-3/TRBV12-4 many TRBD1 CASSLGDSYTEAFF TGTGCCAGCAGTTTAGGGGACAGTTACACTGAAGCTTTCTTT
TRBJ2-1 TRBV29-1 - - CSVEGGLLGNEQFF TGCAGCGTTGAAGGTGGACTATTGGGTAATGAGCAGTTCTTC
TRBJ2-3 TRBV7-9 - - CASSSAPGDTQYF TGTGCCAGCAGCTCTGCGCCAGGGGATACGCAGTATTTT
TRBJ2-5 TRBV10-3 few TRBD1 CATKDRELLETQYF TGTGCCACCAAGGACAGGGAACTGTTGGAGACCCAGTACTTC
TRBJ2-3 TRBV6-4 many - CASSDGTGATDTQYF TGTGCCAGCAGTGACGGGACGGGGGCCACAGATACGCAGTATTTT
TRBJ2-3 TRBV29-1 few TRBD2 CSGIRTSGAGDTQYF TGCAGCGGAATAAGGACTAGCGGTGCAGGGGATACGCAGTATTTT
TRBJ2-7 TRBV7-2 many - CASSLARQTESF TGTGCCAGCAGCTTAGCGAGGCAGACGGAAAGCTTC
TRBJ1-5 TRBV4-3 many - CASSQTLPYGYNQPQHF TGCGCCAGCAGCCAAACCCTACCTTATGGGTACAATCAGCCCCAGCATTTT
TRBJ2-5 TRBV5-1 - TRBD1 CASSLGDRGPEETQYF TGCGCCAGCAGCTTGGGGGACAGGGGCCCGGAGGAGACCCAGTACTTC
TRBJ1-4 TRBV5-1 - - CASSEGPANEKLFF TGCGCCAGCAGCGAGGGTCCGGCGAATGAAAAACTGTTTTTT
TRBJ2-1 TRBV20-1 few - CSASKVLAYNEQFF TGCAGTGCTAGTAAGGTTCTAGCCTACAATGAGCAGTTCTTC
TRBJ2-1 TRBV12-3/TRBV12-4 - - CASSSTEKGNEQFF TGTGCCAGCAGCTCGACAGAGAAGGGCAATGAGCAGTTCTTC
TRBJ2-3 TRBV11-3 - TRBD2 CASSPVTSGVGDTQYF TGTGCCAGCAGCCCCGTGACTAGCGGGGTAGGAGATACGCAGTATTTT
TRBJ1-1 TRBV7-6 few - CASSSPGAPNTEAFF TGTGCCAGCAGCTCTCCAGGGGCGCCGAACACTGAAGCTTTCTTT
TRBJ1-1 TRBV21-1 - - CSSGESVKGQGLEGDTEAFF TGTTCCAGCGGGGAGTCTGTGAAGGGACAGGGTCTAGAGGGGGACACTGAAGCTTTCTTT
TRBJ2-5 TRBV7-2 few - CASSFLTGSGGTQYF TGTGCCAGCAGCTTCCTTACAGGGTCCGGGGGGACCCAGTACTTC
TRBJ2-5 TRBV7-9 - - CASSPNRPQETQYF TGTGCCAGCAGCCCCAACAGGCCCCAAGAGACCCAGTACTTC
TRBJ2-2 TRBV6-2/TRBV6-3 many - CASSEDGNTGELFF TGTGCCAGCAGCGAAGACGGTAACACCGGGGAGCTGTTTTTT
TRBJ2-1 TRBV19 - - CASSIGPGLDEQFF TGTGCCAGTAGTATAGGTCCAGGGCTGGATGAGCAGTTCTTC